This T cell receptor (beta chain) was recorded in a study of cytomegalovirus exposure and HLA in healthy donors. Comment on this clone: Its target is unknown.

General study results and limits: It was reported that TCR beta sequences correctly inferred the HLA-A and HLA-B alleles for most subjects. Some highly shared sequence variants likely arose as a pipeline artifact.

V lost 5 bases and J lost 1, with 14 bases in between. The V gene's germline CDR1 is MNHEY and CDR2 SMNVEV (reference sequence). The CDR3 has 15 amino acids. PCR employed 60 Vbeta and 13 Jbeta primers. Sequencing used immunoSEQ multiplex PCR; TCRdb keeps in-frame clones, though not all of them. The table includes 150,000 or so clones, approximately 86% detected once. The source material was PBMCs. The receptor's source is a woman younger than 35 in good health and CMV-seronegative. The chain carries TRBV27 and TRBJ2-5; D uncertain. CDR3 protein: CASSPRTGFQETQYF. The CDR3 region has the DNA TGTGCCAGCAGTCCCCGTACTGGTTTCCAAGAGACCCAGTACTTC.